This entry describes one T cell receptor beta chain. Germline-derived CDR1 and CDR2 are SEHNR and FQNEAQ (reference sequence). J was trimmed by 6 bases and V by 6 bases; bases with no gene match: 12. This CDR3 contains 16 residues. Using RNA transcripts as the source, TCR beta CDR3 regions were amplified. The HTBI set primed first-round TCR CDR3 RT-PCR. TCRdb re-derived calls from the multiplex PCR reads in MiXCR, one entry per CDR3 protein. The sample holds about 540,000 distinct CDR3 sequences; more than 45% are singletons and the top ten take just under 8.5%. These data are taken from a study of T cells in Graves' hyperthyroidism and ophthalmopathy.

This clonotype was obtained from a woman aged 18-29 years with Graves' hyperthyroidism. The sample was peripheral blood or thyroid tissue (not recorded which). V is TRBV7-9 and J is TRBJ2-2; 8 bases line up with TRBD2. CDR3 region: CASRASSAGVAGELFF. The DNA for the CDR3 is TGTGCCAGCAGGGCGAGCTCAGCGGGAGTTGCCGGGGAGCTGTTTTTT. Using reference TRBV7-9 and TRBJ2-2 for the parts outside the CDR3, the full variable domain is DTGVSQNPRHKITKRGQNVTFRCDPISEHNRLYWYRQTLGQGPEFLTYFQNEAQLEKSRLLSDRFSAERPKGSFSTLEIQRTEQGDSAMYLCASRASSAGVAGELFFGEGSRLTVL.